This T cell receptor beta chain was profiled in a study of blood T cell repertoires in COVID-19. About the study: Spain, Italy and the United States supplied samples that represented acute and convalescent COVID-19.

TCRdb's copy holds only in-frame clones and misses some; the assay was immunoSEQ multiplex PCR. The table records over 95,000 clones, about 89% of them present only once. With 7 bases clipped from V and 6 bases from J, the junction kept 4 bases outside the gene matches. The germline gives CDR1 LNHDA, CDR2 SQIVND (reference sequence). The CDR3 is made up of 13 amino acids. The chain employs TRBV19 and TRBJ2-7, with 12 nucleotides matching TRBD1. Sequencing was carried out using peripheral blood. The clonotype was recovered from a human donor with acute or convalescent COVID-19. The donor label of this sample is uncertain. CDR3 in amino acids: CASKGQGAGEQYF. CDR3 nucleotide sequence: TGTGCCAGTAAGGGACAGGGGGCTGGCGAGCAGTACTTC.